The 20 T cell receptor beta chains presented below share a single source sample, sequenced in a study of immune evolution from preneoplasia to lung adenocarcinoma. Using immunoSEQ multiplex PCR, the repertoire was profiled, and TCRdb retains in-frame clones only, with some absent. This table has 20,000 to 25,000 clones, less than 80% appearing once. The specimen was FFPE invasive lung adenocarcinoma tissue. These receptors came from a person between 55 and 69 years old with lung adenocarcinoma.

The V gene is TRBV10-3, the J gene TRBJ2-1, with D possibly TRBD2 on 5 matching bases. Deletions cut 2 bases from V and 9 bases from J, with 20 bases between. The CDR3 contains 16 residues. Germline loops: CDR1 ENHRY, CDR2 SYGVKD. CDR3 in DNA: TGTGCCATCAGTGAGGTAGCGCGAACGGCTTCTAGTGAGCAGTTCTTC. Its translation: CAISEVARTASSEQFF.

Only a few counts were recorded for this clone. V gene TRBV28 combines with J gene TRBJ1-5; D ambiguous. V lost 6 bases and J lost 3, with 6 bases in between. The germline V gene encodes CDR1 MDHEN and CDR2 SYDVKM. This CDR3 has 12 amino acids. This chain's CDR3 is CASRSNNQPQHF. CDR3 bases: TGTGCCAGCAGAAGTAACAATCAGCCCCAGCATTTT.

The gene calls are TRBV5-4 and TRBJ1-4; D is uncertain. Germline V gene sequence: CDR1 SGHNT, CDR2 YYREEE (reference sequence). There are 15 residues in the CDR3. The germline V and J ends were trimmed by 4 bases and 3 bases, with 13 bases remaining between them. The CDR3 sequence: CASSPTANSNEKLFF. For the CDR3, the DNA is TGTGCCAGCAGCCCAACAGCCAACTCTAATGAAAAACTGTTTTTT.

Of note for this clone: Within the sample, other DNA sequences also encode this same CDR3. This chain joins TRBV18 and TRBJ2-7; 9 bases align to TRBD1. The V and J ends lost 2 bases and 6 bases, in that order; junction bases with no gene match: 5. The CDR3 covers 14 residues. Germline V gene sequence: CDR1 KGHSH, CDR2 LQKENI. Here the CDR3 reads CASSPSGQGREQYF. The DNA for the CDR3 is TGTGCCAGCTCACCAAGCGGACAGGGGCGCGAGCAGTACTTC.

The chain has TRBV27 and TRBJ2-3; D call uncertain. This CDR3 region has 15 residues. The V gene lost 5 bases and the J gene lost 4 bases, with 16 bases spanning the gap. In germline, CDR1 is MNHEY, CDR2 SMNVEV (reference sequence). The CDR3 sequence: CASSLRVPGADTQYF. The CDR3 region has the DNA TGTGCCAGCAGTCTAAGAGTACCTGGGGCAGATACGCAGTATTTT.

For the CDR3, the DNA is TGTGCCAGCAGCCAAGATCCTCGGACTAGCGGATACACCGGGGAGCTGTTTTTT. As protein: CASSQDPRTSGYTGELFF. The V and J genes are TRBV4-2 and TRBJ2-2, with 10 bases that match TRBD2. The CDR3 is made up of 18 amino acids. The ends lost 0 bases at V and 3 bases at J; junction bases unmatched: 7. The germline V gene has CDR1 LGHNA and CDR2 YNFKEQ.

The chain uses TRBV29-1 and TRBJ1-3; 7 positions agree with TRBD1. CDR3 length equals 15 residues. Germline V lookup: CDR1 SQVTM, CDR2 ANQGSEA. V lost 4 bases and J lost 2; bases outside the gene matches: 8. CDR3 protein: CSVAFSQGTGNTIYF. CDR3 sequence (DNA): TGCAGCGTTGCATTCTCACAGGGGACTGGAAACACCATATATTTT.

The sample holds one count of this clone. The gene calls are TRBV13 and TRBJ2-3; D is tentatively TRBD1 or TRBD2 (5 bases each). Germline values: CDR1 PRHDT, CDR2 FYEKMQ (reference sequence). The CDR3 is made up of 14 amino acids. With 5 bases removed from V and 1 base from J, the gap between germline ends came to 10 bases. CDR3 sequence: CASSRRDGTDTQYF. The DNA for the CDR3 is TGTGCCAGCAGCCGTCGGGACGGCACAGATACGCAGTATTTT. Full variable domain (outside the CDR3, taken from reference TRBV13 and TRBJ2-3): AAGVIQSPRHLIKEKRETATLKCYPIPRHDTVYWYQQGPGQDPQFLISFYEKMQSDKGSIPDRFSAQQFSDYHSELNMSSLELGDSALYFCASSRRDGTDTQYFGPGTRLTVL.

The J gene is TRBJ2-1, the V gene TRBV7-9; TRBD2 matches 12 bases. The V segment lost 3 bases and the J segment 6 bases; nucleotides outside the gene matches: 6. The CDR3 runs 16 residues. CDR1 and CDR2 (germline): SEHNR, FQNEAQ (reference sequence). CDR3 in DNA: TGTGCCAGCAGCTTCCCTAGCGGGAGGGGGTCCAATGAGCAGTTCTTC. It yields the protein CASSFPSGRGSNEQFF.

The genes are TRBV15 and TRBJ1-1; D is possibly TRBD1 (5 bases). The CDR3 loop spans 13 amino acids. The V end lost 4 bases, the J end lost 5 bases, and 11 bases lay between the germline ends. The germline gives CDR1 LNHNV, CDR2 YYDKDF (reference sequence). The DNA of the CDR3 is TGTGCCACCAGCACGACCAGGGTAACTGAAGCTTTCTTT. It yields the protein CATSTTRVTEAFF.

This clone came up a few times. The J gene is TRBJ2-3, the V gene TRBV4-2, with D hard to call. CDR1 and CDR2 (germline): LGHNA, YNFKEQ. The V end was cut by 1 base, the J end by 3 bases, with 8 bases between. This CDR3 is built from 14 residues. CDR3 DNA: TGTGCCAGCAGCCAAGGTAGGAGTACAGATACGCAGTATTTT. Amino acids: CASSQGRSTDTQYF.

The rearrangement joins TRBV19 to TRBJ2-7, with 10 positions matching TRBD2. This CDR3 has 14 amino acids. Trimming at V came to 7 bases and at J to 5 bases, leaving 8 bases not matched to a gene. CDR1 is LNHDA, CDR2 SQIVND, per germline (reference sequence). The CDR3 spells CASKASGSAHEQYF. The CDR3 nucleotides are TGTGCCAGTAAAGCTAGCGGGAGTGCCCACGAGCAGTACTTC.

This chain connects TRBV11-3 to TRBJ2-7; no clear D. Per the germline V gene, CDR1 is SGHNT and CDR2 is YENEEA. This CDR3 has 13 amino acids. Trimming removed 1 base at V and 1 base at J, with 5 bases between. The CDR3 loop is CASSLGSSYEQYF. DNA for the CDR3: TGTGCCAGCAGCTTAGGGTCGTCCTACGAGCAGTACTTC.

CDR3 residues: CASSLAGSLYEQYF. For the CDR3, the DNA is TGTGCCAGCAGCTTAGCCGGGAGCCTTTACGAGCAGTACTTC. The chain combines TRBV7-2 with TRBJ2-7, with D possibly being TRBD2 (6 bases). The germline V gene has CDR1 SGHTA and CDR2 FQGNSA. Trimming left V 0 bases short and J 4 bases short, with 10 bases between. The CDR3 contains 14 residues. The whole variable domain, remainder taken from reference TRBV7-2 and TRBJ2-7, is GAGVSQSPSNKVTEKGKDVELRCDPISGHTALYWYRQSLGQGLEFLIYFQGNSAPDKSGLPSDRFSAERTGGSVSTLTIQRTQQEDSAVYLCASSLAGSLYEQYFGPGTRLTVT.

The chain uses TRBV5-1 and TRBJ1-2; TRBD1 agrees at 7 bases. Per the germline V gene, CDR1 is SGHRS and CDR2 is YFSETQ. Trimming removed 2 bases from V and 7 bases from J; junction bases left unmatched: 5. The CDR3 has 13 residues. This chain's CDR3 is CASSLPDRSGYTF. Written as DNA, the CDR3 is TGCGCCAGCAGCTTACCGGACAGGTCTGGCTACACCTTC.

The DNA for the CDR3 is TGTGCCAGCAGCTTAGTCCCCGGTTCTGGAAACACCATATATTTT. Encoded protein: CASSLVPGSGNTIYF. The chain has TRBV7-6 and TRBJ1-3; D is ambiguous. V was clipped by 1 base and J by 1 base, with 8 bases between them. The CDR3 consists of 15 residues. Germline lookup yields CDR1 SGHVS and CDR2 FNYEAQ. Full variable domain (missing parts from reference TRBV7-6 and TRBJ1-3): GAGVSQSPRYKVTKRGQDVALRCDPISGHVSLYWYRQALGQGPEFLTYFNYEAQQDKSGLPNDRFSAERPEGSISTLTIQRTEQRDSAMYRCASSLVPGSGNTIYFGEGSWLTVV.

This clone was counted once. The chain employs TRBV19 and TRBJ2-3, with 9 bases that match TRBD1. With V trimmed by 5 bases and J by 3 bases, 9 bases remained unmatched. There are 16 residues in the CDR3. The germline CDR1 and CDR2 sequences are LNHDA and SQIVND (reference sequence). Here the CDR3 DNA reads TGTGCCAGTAGTTCGGTCCCGGGACAGGGAACAGATACGCAGTATTTT. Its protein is CASSSVPGQGTDTQYF.

Here the CDR3 reads CASNQGGLVNTEAFF. The DNA of the CDR3 is TGTGCCAGCAACCAAGGGGGGCTAGTGAACACTGAAGCTTTCTTT. The V and J genes are TRBV28 and TRBJ1-1; a possible D gene is TRBD1 (6 bases). Germline V gene sequence: CDR1 MDHEN, CDR2 SYDVKM. V lost 7 bases, J lost 0 bases, and 15 bases lay in between. This CDR3 has 15 amino acids.

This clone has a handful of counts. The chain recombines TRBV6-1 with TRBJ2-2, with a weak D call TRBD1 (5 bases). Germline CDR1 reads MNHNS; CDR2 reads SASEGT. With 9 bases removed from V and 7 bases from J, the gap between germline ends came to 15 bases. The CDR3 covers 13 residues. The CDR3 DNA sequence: TGTGCCAGTTCTCCCCAGGGATTCGGGGAGCTGTTTTTT. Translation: CASSPQGFGELFF.

The CDR3 coding sequence is TGTGCCAGCAGCCTAAGGGTCGGGAGCCATGGCTACGAGCAGTACTTC. Amino acid sequence: CASSLRVGSHGYEQYF. This sequence joins TRBV4-2 and TRBJ2-7; TRBD2 might be the D (6 bases). Trimming shortened V by 4 bases and J by 3 bases, and 19 bases separated the two germline ends. The germline V gene encodes CDR1 LGHNA and CDR2 YNFKEQ. This CDR3 is 16 amino acids long.